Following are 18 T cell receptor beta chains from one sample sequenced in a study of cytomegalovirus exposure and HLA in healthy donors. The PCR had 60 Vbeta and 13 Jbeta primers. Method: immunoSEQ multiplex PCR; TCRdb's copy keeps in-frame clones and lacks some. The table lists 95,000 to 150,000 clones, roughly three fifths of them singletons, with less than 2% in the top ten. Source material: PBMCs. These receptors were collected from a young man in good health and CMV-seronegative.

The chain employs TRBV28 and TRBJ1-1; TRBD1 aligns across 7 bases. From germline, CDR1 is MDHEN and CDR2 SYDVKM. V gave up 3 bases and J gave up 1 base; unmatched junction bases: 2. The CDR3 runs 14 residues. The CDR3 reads CASSLGTANTEAFF. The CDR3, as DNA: TGTGCCAGCAGTTTGGGGACAGCGAACACTGAAGCTTTCTTT.

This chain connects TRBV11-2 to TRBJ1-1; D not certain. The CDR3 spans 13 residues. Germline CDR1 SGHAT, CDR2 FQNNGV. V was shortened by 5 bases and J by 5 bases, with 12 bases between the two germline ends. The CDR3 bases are TGTGCCAGCAGCCCGATAGGAGGGACTGAAGCTTTCTTT. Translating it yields CASSPIGGTEAFF.

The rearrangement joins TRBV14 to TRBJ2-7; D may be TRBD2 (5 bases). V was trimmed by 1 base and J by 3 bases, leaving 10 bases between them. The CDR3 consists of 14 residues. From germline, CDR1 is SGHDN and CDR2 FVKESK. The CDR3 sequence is CASSQVVGSYEQYF. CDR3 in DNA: TGTGCCAGCAGCCAAGTCGTAGGGAGCTACGAGCAGTACTTC.

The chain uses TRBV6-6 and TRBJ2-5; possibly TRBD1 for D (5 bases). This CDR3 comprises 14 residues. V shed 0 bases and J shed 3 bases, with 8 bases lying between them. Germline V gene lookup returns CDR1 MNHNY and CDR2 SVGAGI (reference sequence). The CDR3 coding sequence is TGTGCCAGCAGTTACTCCCGCAGGGAAGAGACCCAGTACTTC. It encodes CASSYSRREETQYF.

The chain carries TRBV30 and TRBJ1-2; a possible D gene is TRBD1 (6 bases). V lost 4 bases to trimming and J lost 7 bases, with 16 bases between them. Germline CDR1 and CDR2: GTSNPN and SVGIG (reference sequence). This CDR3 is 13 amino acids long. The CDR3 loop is CAWTAGGQGGYTF. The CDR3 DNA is TGTGCCTGGACGGCCGGGGGGCAAGGTGGCTACACCTTC.

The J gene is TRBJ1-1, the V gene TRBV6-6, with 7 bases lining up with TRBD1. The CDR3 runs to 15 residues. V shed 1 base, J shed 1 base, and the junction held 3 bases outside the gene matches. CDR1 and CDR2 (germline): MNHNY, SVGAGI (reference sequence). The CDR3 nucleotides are TGTGCCAGCAGTTACTTCGGACAGGCGAACACTGAAGCTTTCTTT. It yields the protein CASSYFGQANTEAFF.

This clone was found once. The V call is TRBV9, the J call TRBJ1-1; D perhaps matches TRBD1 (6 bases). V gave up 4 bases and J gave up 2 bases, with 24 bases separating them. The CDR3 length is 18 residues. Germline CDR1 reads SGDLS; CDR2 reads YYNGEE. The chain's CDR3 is CASSYNLQGPGGNTEAFF. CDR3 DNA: TGTGCCAGCAGCTACAACCTACAGGGTCCGGGCGGAAACACTGAAGCTTTCTTT.

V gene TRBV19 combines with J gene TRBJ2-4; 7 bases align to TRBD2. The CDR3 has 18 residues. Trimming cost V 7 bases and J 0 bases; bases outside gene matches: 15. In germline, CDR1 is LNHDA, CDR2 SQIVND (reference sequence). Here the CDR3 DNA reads TGTGCCAGTACCGCGTCCGGGGTGGCTAGCGGAGCCAAAAACATTCAGTACTTC. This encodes CASTASGVASGAKNIQYF.

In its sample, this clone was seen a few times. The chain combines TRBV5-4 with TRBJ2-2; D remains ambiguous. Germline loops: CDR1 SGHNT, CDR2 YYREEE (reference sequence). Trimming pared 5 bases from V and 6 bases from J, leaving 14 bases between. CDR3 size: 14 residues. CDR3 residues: CASRPAPGSGELFF. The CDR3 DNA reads TGTGCCAGCAGGCCCGCTCCGGGTTCCGGGGAGCTGTTTTTT.

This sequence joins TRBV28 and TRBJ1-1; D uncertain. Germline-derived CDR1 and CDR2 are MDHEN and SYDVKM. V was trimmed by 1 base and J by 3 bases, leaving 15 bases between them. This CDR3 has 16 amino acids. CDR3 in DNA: TGTGCCAGCAGTTTATCTTCCCCCCCCCGAGACACTGAAGCTTTCTTT. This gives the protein CASSLSSPPRDTEAFF.

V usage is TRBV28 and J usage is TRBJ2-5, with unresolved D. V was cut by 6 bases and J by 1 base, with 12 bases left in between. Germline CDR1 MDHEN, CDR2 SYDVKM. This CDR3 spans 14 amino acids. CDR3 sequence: CASSNTASQETQYF. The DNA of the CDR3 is TGTGCCAGCAGCAATACAGCTTCCCAAGAGACCCAGTACTTC. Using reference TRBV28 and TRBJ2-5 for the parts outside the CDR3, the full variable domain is DVKVTQSSRYLVKRTGEKVFLECVQDMDHENMFWYRQDPGLGLRLIYFSYDVKMKEKGDIPEGYSVSREKKERFSLILESASTNQTSMYLCASSNTASQETQYFGPGTRLLVL.

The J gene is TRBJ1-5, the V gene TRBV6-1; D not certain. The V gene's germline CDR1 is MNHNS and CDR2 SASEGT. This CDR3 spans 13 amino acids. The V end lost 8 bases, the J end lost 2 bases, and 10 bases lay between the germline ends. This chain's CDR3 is CASLDGGNQPQHF. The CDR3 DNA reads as TGTGCCAGCTTGGACGGGGGCAATCAGCCCCAGCATTTT.

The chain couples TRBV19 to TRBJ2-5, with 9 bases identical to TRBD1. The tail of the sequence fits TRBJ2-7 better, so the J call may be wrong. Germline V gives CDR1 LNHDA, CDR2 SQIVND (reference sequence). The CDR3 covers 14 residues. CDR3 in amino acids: CASSSWTGAYEQYF. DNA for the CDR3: TGTGCCAGTAGTTCCTGGACAGGGGCGTACGAGCAGTACTTC.

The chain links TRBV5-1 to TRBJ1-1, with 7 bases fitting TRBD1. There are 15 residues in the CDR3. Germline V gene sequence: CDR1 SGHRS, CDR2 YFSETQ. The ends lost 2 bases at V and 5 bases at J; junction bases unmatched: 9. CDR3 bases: TGCGCCAGCAGCTTACTCGGACAGGCGACAACTGAAGCTTTCTTT. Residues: CASSLLGQATTEAFF.

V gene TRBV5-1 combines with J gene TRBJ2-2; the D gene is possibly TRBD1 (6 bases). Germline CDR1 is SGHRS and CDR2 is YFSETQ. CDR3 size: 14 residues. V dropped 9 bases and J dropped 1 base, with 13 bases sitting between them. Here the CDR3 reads CATARTVNTGELFF. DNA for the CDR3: TGCGCCACCGCGAGGACAGTGAACACCGGGGAGCTGTTTTTT.

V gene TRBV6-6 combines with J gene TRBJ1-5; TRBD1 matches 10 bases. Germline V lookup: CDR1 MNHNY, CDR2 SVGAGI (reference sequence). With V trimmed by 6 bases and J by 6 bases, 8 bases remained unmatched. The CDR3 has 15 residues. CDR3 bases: TGTGCCAGCAGAAAGACCGGGACAGGGGCTCAGCCCCAGCATTTT. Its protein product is CASRKTGTGAQPQHF.

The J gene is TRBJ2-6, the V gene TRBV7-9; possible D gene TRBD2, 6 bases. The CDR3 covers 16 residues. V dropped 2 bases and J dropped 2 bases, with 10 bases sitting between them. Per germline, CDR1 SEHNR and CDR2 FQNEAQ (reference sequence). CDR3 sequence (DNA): TGTGCCAGCAGCTTAACATCGGGGGCTGGGGCCAACGTCCTGACTTTC. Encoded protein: CASSLTSGAGANVLTF.

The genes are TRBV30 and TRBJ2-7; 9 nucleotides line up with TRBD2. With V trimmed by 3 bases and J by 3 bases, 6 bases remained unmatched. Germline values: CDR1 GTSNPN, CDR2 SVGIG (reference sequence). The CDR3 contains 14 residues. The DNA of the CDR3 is TGTGCCTGGAGGGTTGCGGGGGGGGTCTACGAGCAGTACTTC. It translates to CAWRVAGGVYEQYF.